The source of this T cell receptor (beta chain) is a study of beta chain features in type 1 diabetes. Study-wide findings and caveats: It was among patients, rather than healthy donors, that naive, central memory and Treg TCRB repertoires appeared more similar. Equally in patients and controls, shorter templates might have been favored by PCR.

Cell sorting via CD45RO/CCR7/CD25/CD127/CD95/CD27 was performed to obtain CD4+ naive, central memory, regulatory and stem cell-like memory cells. Sorted cells reached over 95% purity in every population. V dropped 3 bases and J dropped 1 base, with 16 bases sitting between them. The V gene's germline CDR1 is SGDLS and CDR2 YYNGEE. CDR3 size: 16 residues. On this clone: The antigen remains undetermined.

Sequencing targeted expressed TCRB transcripts, as all isolated RNA had been reverse transcribed. Produced via immunoSEQ multiplex PCR; TCRdb's table is partial and in-frame only. The sample carries about 620,000 clones, around 16% recorded once. The sequence was obtained from a man in his late teens or twenties in good health. V and J are TRBV9 and TRBJ1-1; maybe TRBD1 (5 bases). Sample: naive CD4+ T cells from blood. The CDR3 DNA follows: TGTGCCAGCAGCGGACATGTACAGGACCCGAACACTGAAGCTTTCTTT. Amino acids: CASSGHVQDPNTEAFF.